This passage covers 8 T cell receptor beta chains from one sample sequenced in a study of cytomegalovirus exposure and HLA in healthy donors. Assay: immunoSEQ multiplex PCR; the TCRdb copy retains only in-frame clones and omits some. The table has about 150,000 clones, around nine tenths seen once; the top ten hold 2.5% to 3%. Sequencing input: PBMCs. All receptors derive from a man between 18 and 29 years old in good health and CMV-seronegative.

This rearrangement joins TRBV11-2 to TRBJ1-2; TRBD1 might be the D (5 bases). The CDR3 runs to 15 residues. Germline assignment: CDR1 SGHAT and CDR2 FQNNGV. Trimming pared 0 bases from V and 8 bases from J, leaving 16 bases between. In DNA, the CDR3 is TGTGCCAGCAGCTTAGACGGAAGGCCGGGGGAGGGCTACACCTTC. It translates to CASSLDGRPGEGYTF.

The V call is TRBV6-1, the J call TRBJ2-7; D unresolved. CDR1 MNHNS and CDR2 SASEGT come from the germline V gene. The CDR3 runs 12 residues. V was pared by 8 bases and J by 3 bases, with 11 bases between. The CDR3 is CASSVLGYEQYV. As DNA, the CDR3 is TGTGCCAGCTCAGTTCTAGGCTACGAGCAGTACGTC.

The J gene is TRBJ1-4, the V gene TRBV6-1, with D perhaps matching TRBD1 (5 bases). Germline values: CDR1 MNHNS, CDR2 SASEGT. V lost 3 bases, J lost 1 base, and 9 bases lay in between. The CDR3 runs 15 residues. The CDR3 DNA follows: TGTGCCAGCAGTGATGTAAGGGGAACTAATGAAAAACTGTTTTTT. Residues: CASSDVRGTNEKLFF.

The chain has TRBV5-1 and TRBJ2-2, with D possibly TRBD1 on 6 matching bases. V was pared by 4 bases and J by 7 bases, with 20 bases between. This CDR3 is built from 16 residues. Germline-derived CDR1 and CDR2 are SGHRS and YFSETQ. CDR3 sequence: CASSPDTTGTGGELFF. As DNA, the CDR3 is TGCGCCAGCAGCCCCGATACGACAGGTACCGGCGGGGAGCTGTTTTTT.

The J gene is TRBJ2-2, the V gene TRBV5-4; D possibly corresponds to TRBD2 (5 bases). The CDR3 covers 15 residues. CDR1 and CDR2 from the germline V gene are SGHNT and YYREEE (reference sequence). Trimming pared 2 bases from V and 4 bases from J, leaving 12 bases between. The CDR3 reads CASSFGSGGTGELFF. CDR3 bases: TGTGCCAGCAGCTTTGGATCTGGAGGCACCGGGGAGCTGTTTTTT.

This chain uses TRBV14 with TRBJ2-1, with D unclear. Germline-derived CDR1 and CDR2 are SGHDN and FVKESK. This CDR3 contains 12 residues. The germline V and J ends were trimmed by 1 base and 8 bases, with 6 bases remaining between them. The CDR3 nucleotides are TGTGCCAGCAGCCAAGCTTCCGATGAGCAGTTCTTC. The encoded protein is CASSQASDEQFF.

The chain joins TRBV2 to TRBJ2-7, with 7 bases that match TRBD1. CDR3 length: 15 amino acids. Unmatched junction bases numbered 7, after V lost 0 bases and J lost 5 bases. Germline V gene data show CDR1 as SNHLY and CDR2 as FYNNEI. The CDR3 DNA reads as TGTGCCAGCAGTGAAGCAATGGGACAGATCGACGAGCAGTACTTC. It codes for CASSEAMGQIDEQYF.

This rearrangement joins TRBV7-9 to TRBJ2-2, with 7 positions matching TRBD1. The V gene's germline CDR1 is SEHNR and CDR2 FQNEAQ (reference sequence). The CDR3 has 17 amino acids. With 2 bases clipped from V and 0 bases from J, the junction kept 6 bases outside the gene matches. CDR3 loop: CASSLRWDRANTGELFF. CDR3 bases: TGTGCCAGCAGCTTAAGATGGGACAGAGCGAACACCGGGGAGCTGTTTTTT.